This TCR beta chain emerged from a study of T-cell memory formation after mild COVID-19. Study-level points and caveats: CD4/CD8 balance held among clones contracting day 15 to 85, and later expanders leaned CD4+. Researchers could not confirm that second-wave clones peaking on day 37 targeted SARS-CoV-2. Contracting CD8+ clones were enriched in EMRA, CD4+ mainly in CM and EM.

The CDR3 covers 16 residues. Trimming pared 3 bases from V and 4 bases from J, leaving 13 bases between. CDR1 and CDR2 (germline): LGHNA, YNFKEQ. The authors produced TCR alpha and TCR beta cDNA libraries with sample barcodes and UMIs by 5'RACE using constant-segment primers. TCRdb re-derived calls from the 5' RACE reads in MiXCR, one entry per CDR3 protein. The sample carries about 350,000 distinct CDR3 sequences, about 13% recorded once. A remark on this clonotype: Its antigen is undetermined.

The sequencing sample was made of PBMCs or a T cell subset sorted from them (not recorded which). The clonotype was recovered from a man in his late teens or twenties who had mild COVID-19 (a few samples of this study predate the infection). Cell type and time point are not known. This chain uses TRBV4-2 with TRBJ2-6, with D possibly being TRBD1 (6 bases). The CDR3 bases are TGTGCCAGCAGCCAGCCTATGGGGGCCGGGGCCAACGTCCTGACTTTC. Its translation: CASSQPMGAGANVLTF.